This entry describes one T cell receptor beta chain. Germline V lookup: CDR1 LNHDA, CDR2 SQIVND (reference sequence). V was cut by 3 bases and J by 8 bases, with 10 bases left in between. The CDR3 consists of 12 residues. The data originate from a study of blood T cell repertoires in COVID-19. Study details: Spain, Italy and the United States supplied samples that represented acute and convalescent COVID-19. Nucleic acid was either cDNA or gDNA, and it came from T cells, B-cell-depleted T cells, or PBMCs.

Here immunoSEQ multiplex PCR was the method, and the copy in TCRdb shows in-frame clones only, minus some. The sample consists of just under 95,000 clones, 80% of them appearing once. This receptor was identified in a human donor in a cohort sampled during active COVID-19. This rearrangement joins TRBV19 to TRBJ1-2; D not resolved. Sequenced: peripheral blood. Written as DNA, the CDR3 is TGTGCCAGTAGTATCGACTCAGTGGGCTACACCTTC. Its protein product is CASSIDSVGYTF.